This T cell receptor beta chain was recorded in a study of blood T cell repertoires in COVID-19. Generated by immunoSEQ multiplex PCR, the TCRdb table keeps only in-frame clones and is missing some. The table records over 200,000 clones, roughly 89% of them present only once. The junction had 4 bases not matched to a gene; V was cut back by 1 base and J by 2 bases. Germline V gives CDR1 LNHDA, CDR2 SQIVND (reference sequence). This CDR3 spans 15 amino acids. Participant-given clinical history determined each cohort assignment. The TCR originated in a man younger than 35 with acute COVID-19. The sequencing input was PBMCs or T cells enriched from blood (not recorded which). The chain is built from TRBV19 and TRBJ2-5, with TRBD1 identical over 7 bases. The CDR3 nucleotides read TGTGCCAGTAGTATAGGAGCAGGGGGTCAAGAGACCCAGTACTTC. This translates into CASSIGAGGQETQYF.